This TCR beta chain was identified during a study of cytomegalovirus exposure and HLA in healthy donors. Overall study findings and caveats: Common viral pathogens seemed to be connected with several of the most significant clusters, according to a later analysis.

The V end lost 3 bases, the J end lost 6 bases, and 12 bases lay between the germline ends. The CDR3 spans 14 residues. The germline gives CDR1 SGHAT, CDR2 FQNNGV. This clone was counted between two and nine times. The antigen is not known. This PCR relied on a set of 60 Vbeta primers and 13 Jbeta primers. The table came from immunoSEQ multiplex PCR; TCRdb's copy has only in-frame clones and leaves some out. Here the sample spans around 250,000 clones, approximately 80% being singletons. The clonotype originates from a woman aged 55 to 70 in good health and CMV-seropositive. J is TRBJ2-1 and V is TRBV11-2; possible D gene TRBD2, 6 bases. Sequenced material: PBMCs. The CDR3 spells CASSFPEGPNEQFF. CDR3 DNA sequence: TGTGCCAGCAGCTTCCCGGAGGGGCCCAATGAGCAGTTCTTC.